A selection of T cell receptor beta chains follows, all from one sample in a study of blood T cell repertoires in COVID-19. Method: immunoSEQ multiplex PCR; TCRdb's copy keeps in-frame clones and lacks some. The sample has roughly 360,000 clones; 81% are singletons. Sequencing was performed on peripheral blood. These receptors were taken from a human donor with acute or convalescent COVID-19. The donor label of this sample is uncertain. The CDR3 runs from the conserved cysteine through the conserved F or W. A D gene is named only where the DNA matches it firmly. Some rows have no size entry. The others give once, few or many, or a class for an expanded clone.

J	V	D	size	CDR3	DNA
TRBJ2-5	TRBV7-2	NA	NA	CASSLGVRLETQYF	TGTGCCAGCAGCTTAGGGGTCAGGTTGGAGACCCAGTACTTC
TRBJ2-1	TRBV5-8	TRBD2	NA	CASSLVLAGHNEQFF	TGTGCCAGCAGCTTGGTACTAGCGGGGCACAATGAGCAGTTCTTC
TRBJ2-5	TRBV7-6	TRBD2	NA	CASSLRTSGGAKQETQYF	TGTGCCAGCAGCCTACGGACTAGCGGGGGGGCCAAACAAGAGACCCAGTACTTC
TRBJ1-1	TRBV30	NA	NA	CAWSRTANTEAFF	TGTGCCTGGAGTAGGACAGCGAACACTGAAGCTTTCTTT
TRBJ2-3	TRBV28	TRBD2	NA	CASTLPTSGWSTQYF	TGTGCCAGCACCCTCCCGACTAGCGGTTGGAGTACGCAGTATTTT
TRBJ2-1	TRBV2	TRBD2	NA	CASSITPQLPPTSGRGSYNEQFF	TGTGCCAGCAGTATCACCCCACAACTACCTCCGACTAGCGGGAGGGGCTCCTACAATGAGCAGTTCTTC
TRBJ2-3	TRBV7-9	TRBD2	NA	CASSLELLASGGETQYF	TGTGCCAGCAGCTTAGAACTTCTGGCTAGCGGGGGGGAGACGCAGTATTTT
TRBJ2-2	TRBV27	TRBD2	NA	CASSHRLAGFNTGELFF	TGTGCCAGCAGTCACCGACTAGCGGGCTTCAACACCGGGGAGCTGTTTTTT
TRBJ1-2	TRBV7-8	TRBD1	NA	CASSFRATGGGSGYTF	TGTGCCAGCAGCTTTAGGGCGACAGGGGGCGGATCTGGCTACACCTTC
TRBJ1-2	TRBV5-6	TRBD1	NA	CASSLPGQGVYGYTF	TGTGCCAGCAGCTTGCCGGGACAGGGGGTCTATGGCTACACCTTC
TRBJ1-4	TRBV19	NA	few	CASSTGRQALGKLFF	TGTGCCAGTAGTACCGGACGACAGGCCCTTGGAAAACTGTTTTTT
TRBJ1-2	TRBV6-2/TRBV6-3	TRBD1	few	CASSYYPPGQDRWGYTF	TGTGCCAGCAGTTACTATCCCCCGGGACAGGATCGTTGGGGCTACACCTTC
TRBJ1-5	TRBV19	NA	few	CASSIGIEGNQPQHF	TGTGCCAGTAGTATAGGTATCGAGGGTAATCAGCCCCAGCATTTT
TRBJ2-1	TRBV5-4	TRBD2	NA	CASSFPGLAINEQFF	TGTGCCAGCAGCTTCCCGGGACTAGCGATCAATGAGCAGTTCTTC
TRBJ2-7	TRBV27	NA	NA	CATGLGSSYEQYF	TGTGCCACCGGCCTCGGGTCGTCCTACGAGCAGTACTTC
TRBJ2-1	TRBV5-1	TRBD2	NA	CASSLLDWGGIGNEQFF	TGCGCCAGCAGCTTGCTTGATTGGGGGGGAATTGGGAATGAGCAGTTCTTC
TRBJ2-2	TRBV19	TRBD1	NA	CASRDRGFGELFF	TGTGCCAGTAGAGACAGGGGTTTCGGGGAGCTGTTTTTT
TRBJ2-7	TRBV21-1	NA	NA	CASSGGTGSIGYEQYF	TGTGCCAGCAGCGGAGGGACAGGGAGTATAGGCTACGAGCAGTACTTC
TRBJ1-2	TRBV30	NA	NA	CAWSPVHGYTF	TGTGCCTGGAGTCCAGTCCATGGCTACACCTTC
TRBJ2-7	TRBV6-5	TRBD1	NA	CASRMDRVQEQYF	TGTGCCAGCAGGATGGACAGGGTACAGGAGCAGTACTTC
TRBJ2-7	TRBV2	TRBD1	NA	CASKTGTGGSYEQYF	TGTGCCAGCAAAACCGGGACAGGGGGCTCCTACGAGCAGTACTTC
TRBJ2-1	TRBV5-8	NA	NA	CASSLEGRRYNEQFF	TGTGCCAGCAGCTTGGAGGGGCGGAGATACAATGAGCAGTTCTTC
TRBJ1-5	TRBV27	NA	NA	CASSSDGGPPRAQHF	TGTGCCAGCAGTTCCGACGGGGGTCCTCCCAGGGCCCAGCATTTT
TRBJ1-1	TRBV3-1/TRBV3-2	NA	NA	CASSHRGLRTEAFF	TGTGCCAGCAGCCACAGGGGATTGAGAACTGAAGCTTTCTTT
TRBJ1-4	TRBV30	TRBD1	once	CAWSPGTGTNEKLFF	TGTGCCTGGAGTCCCGGGACAGGGACTAATGAAAAACTGTTTTTT
TRBJ2-7	TRBV28	NA	NA	CASSYLWHEQYF	TGTGCCAGCAGTTATTTGTGGCACGAGCAGTACTTC
TRBJ2-6	TRBV30	NA	NA	CASQDFGANVLTF	TGTGCCTCGCAGGACTTTGGGGCCAACGTCCTGACTTTC
TRBJ1-3	TRBV14	NA	NA	CASSPYTSGNTIYF	TGTGCCAGCAGCCCTTACACAAGTGGAAACACCATATATTTT
TRBJ1-6	TRBV7-8	TRBD1	NA	CASSLEAGGGSYNSPLHF	TGTGCCAGCAGCTTAGAGGCAGGGGGCGGCTCCTATAATTCACCCCTCCACTTT
TRBJ1-3	TRBV6-5	NA	NA	CASSLYPQGDTIYF	TGTGCCAGCAGTCTATACCCACAAGGGGACACCATATATTTT
TRBJ2-1	TRBV7-2	TRBD1	many	CASSLLGQGVGEQFF	TGTGCCAGCAGCTTACTCGGACAGGGGGTCGGTGAGCAGTTCTTC
TRBJ2-3	TRBV5-1	TRBD2	NA	CASSSGTSGADTQYF	TGCGCCAGCAGCTCAGGGACTAGCGGGGCAGATACGCAGTATTTT
TRBJ2-3	TRBV10-3	NA	NA	CAISDRGTQYF	TGTGCCATCAGTGATCGGGGTACGCAGTATTTT
TRBJ1-1	TRBV5-1	NA	NA	CASSHEGHPNTEAFF	TGCGCCAGCAGCCACGAGGGACATCCGAACACTGAAGCTTTCTTT
TRBJ2-5	TRBV5-4	TRBD1	NA	CASSSSGGGETQYF	TGTGCCAGCAGCTCATCAGGGGGCGGAGAGACCCAGTACTTC
TRBJ2-7	TRBV30	TRBD1	NA	CAWKGTGSYEQYF	TGTGCCTGGAAAGGGACAGGGTCCTACGAGCAGTACTTC
TRBJ1-6	TRBV6-5	TRBD1	few	CASSTDRGSPLHF	TGTGCCAGCAGTACCGACAGGGGGTCACCCCTCCACTTT
TRBJ2-2	TRBV6-5	TRBD2	NA	CAGRGGGADTGELFF	TGTGCCGGGCGTGGCGGGGGGGCCGACACCGGGGAGCTGTTTTTT
TRBJ2-3	TRBV5-1	TRBD2	NA	CASSSTSGSTDTQYF	TGCGCCAGCAGCTCAACTAGCGGCTCCACAGATACGCAGTATTTT
TRBJ1-2	TRBV18	NA	few	CASSLGDTRYGYTF	TGTGCCAGCTCACTCGGGGACACCCGCTATGGCTACACCTTC